These T cell receptor beta chains were read from a single sample in a study of shared clonotypes between healthy human individuals. Sequenced by immunoSEQ multiplex PCR; TCRdb stores in-frame clones only, minus some. The repertoire includes about 2,200,000 clones, about 93% of them detected once, and around 1.7% sits in the top ten. The specimen was naive CD8+ T cells from PBMCs. The receptors shown here come from a man aged 18 to 35 in good health. Some clones in this sample may be carry-over from other donors' samples. Each CDR3 is given with its conserved first and last residue. The D gene is left open where the match is weak. Clone size is not always given. Where it is, it says once, few, many or a class for expanded clones.

CDR3 DNA: TGTGCCAGCACGGCCGGGACAGGGCTTACCTACGAGCAGTACTTC
CDR3 protein: CASTAGTGLTYEQYF
J gene: TRBJ2-7
D gene: TRBD1
V gene: TRBV19
clone size: NA

CDR3 DNA: TGTGCCAGCAGTGTCCCGGGGAGGGCTCAGCCCCAGCATTTT
CDR3 protein: CASSVPGRAQPQHF
J gene: TRBJ1-5
D gene: NA
V gene: TRBV6-1
clone size: NA

CDR3 DNA: TGCAGTGCTTCGCGGCAGGAGCAGTACTTC
CDR3 protein: CSASRQEQYF
J gene: TRBJ2-7
D gene: NA
V gene: TRBV20-1
clone size: once

CDR3 DNA: TGCGCCAGCAGCCAAGTCCGCGGGAGCAACACAGATACGCAGTATTTT
CDR3 protein: CASSQVRGSNTDTQYF
J gene: TRBJ2-3
D gene: TRBD2
V gene: TRBV4-1
clone size: NA

CDR3 DNA: TGTGCCAGCAAAGTAGCGGGATCCTACGAGCAGTACTTC
CDR3 protein: CASKVAGSYEQYF
J gene: TRBJ2-7
D gene: TRBD2
V gene: TRBV6-5
clone size: NA

CDR3 DNA: TGCGCCAGCAGCCAAGGCCTTGGGGGCGGAAATCAGCCCCAGCATTTT
CDR3 protein: CASSQGLGGGNQPQHF
J gene: TRBJ1-5
D gene: NA
V gene: TRBV4-1
clone size: NA

CDR3 DNA: TGTGCCAGCAGCCCCTCCCACGGGAGAGGTGAGCAGTTCTTC
CDR3 protein: CASSPSHGRGEQFF
J gene: TRBJ2-1
D gene: NA
V gene: TRBV4-2
clone size: NA

CDR3 DNA: TGTGCCAGCTCACCACCCGACACAGGGAGAGAGACCCAGTACTTC
CDR3 protein: CASSPPDTGRETQYF
J gene: TRBJ2-5
D gene: NA
V gene: TRBV18
clone size: NA

CDR3 DNA: TGCGCCAGCAGCCCAACCCCTAGCGCCTACTACAATGAGCAGTTCTTC
CDR3 protein: CASSPTPSAYYNEQFF
J gene: TRBJ2-1
D gene: NA
V gene: TRBV4-1
clone size: NA

CDR3 DNA: TGTGCTAGTGCGACAGGGACCAATGAGCAGTTCTTC
CDR3 protein: CASATGTNEQFF
J gene: TRBJ2-1
D gene: TRBD1
V gene: TRBV12-5
clone size: NA

CDR3 DNA: TGTGCCTGGAGCGATTTCGCAGGGACTAGCGGGAGTAGGTCCTACGAGCAGTACTTC
CDR3 protein: CAWSDFAGTSGSRSYEQYF
J gene: TRBJ2-7
D gene: TRBD2
V gene: TRBV30
clone size: NA

CDR3 DNA: TGTGCCAGCAGTTTATCGGGCTCCTACAATGAGCAGTTCTTC
CDR3 protein: CASSLSGSYNEQFF
J gene: TRBJ2-1
D gene: NA
V gene: TRBV27
clone size: NA